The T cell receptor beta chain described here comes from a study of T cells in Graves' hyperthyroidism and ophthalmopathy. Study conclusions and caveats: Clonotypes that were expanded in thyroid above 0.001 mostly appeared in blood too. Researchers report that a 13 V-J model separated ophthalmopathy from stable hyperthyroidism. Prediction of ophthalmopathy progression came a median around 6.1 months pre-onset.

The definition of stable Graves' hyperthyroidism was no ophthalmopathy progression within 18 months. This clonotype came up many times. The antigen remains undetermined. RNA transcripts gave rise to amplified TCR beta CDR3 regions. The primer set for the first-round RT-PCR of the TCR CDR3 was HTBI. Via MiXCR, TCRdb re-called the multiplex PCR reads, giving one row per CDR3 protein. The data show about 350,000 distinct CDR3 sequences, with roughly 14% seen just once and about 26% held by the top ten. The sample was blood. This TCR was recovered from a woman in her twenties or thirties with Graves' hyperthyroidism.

The CDR3 DNA sequence: TGTGCCAGCAGTACTAATGGGCCCCAGCATTTT. Its translation is CASSTNGPQHF. The rearrangement joins TRBV28 to TRBJ1-5; the D is unclear. Germline V gene data show CDR1 as MDHEN and CDR2 as SYDVKM. CDR3 length equals 11 residues. V dropped 5 bases and J dropped 9 bases, with 8 bases sitting between them.